These T cell receptor beta chains were read from a single sample in a study of T cell clones after liver transplantation. Here immunoSEQ multiplex PCR was the method, and the copy in TCRdb shows in-frame clones only, minus some. Here the sample spans more than 65,000 clones, roughly 90% being singletons. Source: CD4+ T cells from blood, taken before liver transplant. All receptors derive from a human donor who received a liver transplant. Each CDR3 is given with its conserved first and last residue. A D gene is named only where the DNA matches it firmly. Rows may omit the clone size; those that give it use once, few, many or a size class.

clone_size j_call v_call d_call cdr3_aa cdr3_nt
NA TRBJ2-2 TRBV29-1 NA CSAGKGGGELFF TGCAGCGCCGGGAAGGGTGGCGGGGAGCTGTTTTTT
NA TRBJ1-2 TRBV28 NA CASSDLQRGYTF TGTGCCAGCAGTGACCTTCAACGTGGCTACACCTTC
NA TRBJ2-1 TRBV30 TRBD2 CAWRLAGGREQFF TGTGCCTGGAGACTAGCGGGAGGAAGGGAGCAGTTCTTC
NA TRBJ2-5 TRBV30 NA CAATKESLQETQYF TGTGCCGCTACGAAGGAGTCACTCCAAGAGACCCAGTACTTC
once TRBJ1-1 TRBV7-9 NA CASSLPGGTEAFF TGTGCCAGCAGCTTACCCGGGGGCACTGAAGCTTTCTTT
NA TRBJ1-5 TRBV18 TRBD1 CASSARGQSNQPQHF TGTGCCAGCTCAGCGCGGGGACAGAGCAATCAGCCCCAGCATTTT
NA TRBJ2-5 TRBV18 TRBD2 CASSPRLAGVVETQYF TGTGCCAGCTCACCTCGACTAGCGGGAGTCGTGGAGACCCAGTACTTC
NA TRBJ1-1 TRBV5-6 TRBD1 CASSYGQGVANTEAFF TGTGCCAGCAGCTATGGACAGGGAGTCGCGAACACTGAAGCTTTCTTT
NA TRBJ2-3 TRBV5-8 NA CASSLGRTGGADTQYF TGTGCCAGCAGCCTCGGGCGCACAGGGGGGGCCGATACGCAGTATTTT
NA TRBJ2-2 TRBV13 TRBD2 CASSPPGLAGNTGELFF TGTGCCAGCAGCCCCCCCGGACTAGCGGGAAACACCGGGGAGCTGTTTTTT
few TRBJ2-5 TRBV7-2 NA CASSLARAVQETQYF TGTGCCAGCAGCTTAGCAAGGGCAGTCCAAGAGACCCAGTACTTC
NA TRBJ2-3 TRBV28 TRBD2 CASSPPGLAAVSTDTQYF TGTGCCAGCAGTCCACCGGGACTAGCGGCTGTGAGCACAGATACGCAGTATTTT
NA TRBJ2-3 TRBV5-1 NA CASLRTGVRGADTQYF TGCGCCAGTCTCCGAACTGGCGTCCGAGGGGCAGATACGCAGTATTTT
NA TRBJ2-2 TRBV4-1 TRBD1 CASTTDRVTGELFF TGCGCCAGCACCACCGACAGGGTTACCGGGGAGCTGTTTTTT
NA TRBJ2-1 TRBV4-2 NA CASSQEATPSYNEQFF TGTGCCAGCAGCCAAGAGGCAACCCCCTCCTACAATGAGCAGTTCTTC
NA TRBJ2-1 TRBV19 NA CASNLGSGVNEQFF TGTGCCAGTAACCTGGGCTCCGGGGTCAATGAGCAGTTCTTC
NA TRBJ1-3 TRBV28 NA CASTYQGIWSGNTIYF TGTGCCAGCACTTACCAGGGAATTTGGTCTGGAAACACCATATATTTT
few TRBJ2-5 TRBV5-4 NA CASSLPGQQETQYF TGTGCCAGCAGCCTACCGGGACAACAAGAGACCCAGTACTTC
NA TRBJ1-1 TRBV9 NA CASSVLGDKNTEAFF TGTGCCAGCAGCGTACTTGGAGATAAGAACACTGAAGCTTTCTTT
NA TRBJ2-1 TRBV6-1 TRBD2 CASKSTSGRSYEQFF TGTGCCAGCAAATCGACTAGCGGTAGGTCCTATGAGCAGTTCTTC
NA TRBJ2-2 TRBV9 NA CASSRTPNTGELFF TGTGCCAGCAGCAGAACCCCGAACACCGGGGAGCTGTTTTTT
NA TRBJ1-2 TRBV7-2 TRBD1 CASSSSRRDRDGYTF TGTGCCAGCAGCTCCTCCCGTCGGGACAGGGATGGCTACACCTTC
NA TRBJ2-1 TRBV28 TRBD2 CASSPSGTRLGEQFF TGTGCCAGCAGCCCAAGTGGGACTAGATTGGGTGAGCAGTTCTTC
NA TRBJ2-5 TRBV19 NA CATSGDRETQYF TGTGCCACTTCGGGAGATCGAGAGACCCAGTACTTC
NA TRBJ2-2 TRBV4-1 NA CASNQNGGRSGELFF TGCGCCAGCAACCAAAACGGGGGCCGTTCCGGGGAGCTGTTTTTT
NA TRBJ1-2 TRBV5-8 NA CASSLAMGANYGYTF TGTGCCAGCAGCTTGGCCATGGGGGCTAACTATGGCTACACCTTC
NA TRBJ2-5 TRBV7-2 NA CASRGGGRMETQYF TGTGCCAGCAGGGGAGGGGGGAGGATGGAGACCCAGTACTTC
NA TRBJ1-2 TRBV2 NA CASSEYTYGYTF TGTGCCAGCAGTGAATACACCTATGGCTACACCTTC
NA TRBJ2-5 TRBV20-1 NA CSARAEETQYF TGCAGTGCTAGAGCAGAAGAGACCCAGTACTTC
NA TRBJ2-1 TRBV6-5 NA CASQNTGLKQFF TGTGCCAGCCAAAATACAGGGCTTAAGCAGTTCTTC
NA TRBJ2-1 TRBV18 NA CASSPLIGGGSYNEQFF TGTGCCAGCTCACCACTCATTGGCGGTGGCTCCTACAATGAGCAGTTCTTC
NA TRBJ2-1 TRBV29-1 NA CSVVIYNEQFF TGCAGCGTTGTCATTTACAATGAGCAGTTCTTC
NA TRBJ2-7 TRBV28 NA CASGGEGPYEQYF TGTGCCAGCGGGGGCGAAGGACCCTACGAGCAGTACTTC
NA TRBJ2-1 TRBV5-1 TRBD2 CASSLTSASYNEQFF TGCGCCAGCAGCTTAACTAGCGCTTCCTACAATGAGCAGTTCTTC
NA TRBJ1-1 TRBV6-5 NA CASSYQAGTLNTEAFF TGTGCCAGCAGTTACCAGGCTGGGACCTTGAACACTGAAGCTTTCTTT
NA TRBJ1-1 TRBV6-5 TRBD1 CASRRTGENTEAFF TGTGCCAGCAGAAGGACAGGGGAGAACACTGAAGCTTTCTTT
NA TRBJ2-1 TRBV2 NA CASRRGGGSYNEQFF TGTGCCAGCAGGAGGGGGGGAGGCTCCTACAATGAGCAGTTCTTC
NA TRBJ2-1 TRBV30 TRBD2 CACPLAGRPSSYNEQFF TGTGCCTGCCCCCTAGCGGGTCGCCCCAGCTCCTACAATGAGCAGTTCTTC
NA TRBJ2-1 TRBV7-3 NA CASSMDYINNEQFF TGTGCCAGCAGCATGGACTACATTAACAATGAGCAGTTCTTC
NA TRBJ1-1 TRBV7-2 NA CASSLVLGNTEAFF TGTGCCAGCAGCTTAGTTTTGGGGAACACTGAAGCTTTCTTT
NA TRBJ2-3 TRBV28 NA CASSPGTQLDTQYF TGTGCCAGCAGCCCAGGGACACAATTAGATACGCAGTATTTT
once TRBJ2-2 TRBV7-8 NA CASSLGPRELFF TGTGCCAGCAGCTTGGGTCCACGGGAGCTGTTTTTT
once TRBJ1-1 TRBV27 TRBD1 CASSLSPGGRTEAFF TGTGCCAGCAGTTTATCACCAGGGGGAAGGACTGAAGCTTTCTTT
NA TRBJ2-2 TRBV14 NA CASSPLAGGTGELFF TGTGCCAGCAGCCCTTTAGCTGGAGGCACCGGGGAGCTGTTTTTT
NA TRBJ2-3 TRBV19 NA CASSIGRTDTQYF TGTGCCAGTAGTATCGGGCGGACAGATACGCAGTATTTT
NA TRBJ2-7 TRBV19 TRBD2 CASNPGPSGSYEQYF TGTGCCAGTAATCCAGGGCCTAGCGGCTCCTACGAGCAGTACTTC
NA TRBJ2-3 TRBV18 TRBD2 CASSLTSADTDTQYF TGTGCCAGCTCACTAACTAGCGCGGACACAGATACGCAGTATTTT
NA TRBJ2-7 TRBV5-1 NA CASSLNMAGIYEQYF TGCGCCAGCAGCTTGAACATGGCGGGAATCTACGAGCAGTACTTC
NA TRBJ2-2 TRBV6-5 TRBD1 CASSRLGQGTGELFF TGTGCCAGCAGCCGTCTGGGACAGGGCACCGGGGAGCTGTTTTTT
few TRBJ1-2 TRBV4-1 NA CASSQEWVGLTFYGYTF TGCGCCAGCAGCCAAGAATGGGTCGGGCTGACGTTCTATGGCTACACCTTC
NA TRBJ1-2 TRBV27 NA CASSLNRQTYGYTF TGTGCCAGCAGTTTAAACAGGCAGACCTATGGCTACACCTTC
NA TRBJ2-3 TRBV7-3 TRBD2 CASSQGLAGADTQYF TGTGCCAGCAGCCAGGGACTAGCGGGAGCGGATACGCAGTATTTT
NA TRBJ2-5 TRBV7-9 TRBD1 CASQQGKETQYF TGTGCCAGCCAACAGGGGAAAGAGACCCAGTACTTC
NA TRBJ2-3 TRBV7-9 NA CASSLVGATDTQYF TGTGCCAGCAGCTTAGTCGGGGCCACAGATACGCAGTATTTT